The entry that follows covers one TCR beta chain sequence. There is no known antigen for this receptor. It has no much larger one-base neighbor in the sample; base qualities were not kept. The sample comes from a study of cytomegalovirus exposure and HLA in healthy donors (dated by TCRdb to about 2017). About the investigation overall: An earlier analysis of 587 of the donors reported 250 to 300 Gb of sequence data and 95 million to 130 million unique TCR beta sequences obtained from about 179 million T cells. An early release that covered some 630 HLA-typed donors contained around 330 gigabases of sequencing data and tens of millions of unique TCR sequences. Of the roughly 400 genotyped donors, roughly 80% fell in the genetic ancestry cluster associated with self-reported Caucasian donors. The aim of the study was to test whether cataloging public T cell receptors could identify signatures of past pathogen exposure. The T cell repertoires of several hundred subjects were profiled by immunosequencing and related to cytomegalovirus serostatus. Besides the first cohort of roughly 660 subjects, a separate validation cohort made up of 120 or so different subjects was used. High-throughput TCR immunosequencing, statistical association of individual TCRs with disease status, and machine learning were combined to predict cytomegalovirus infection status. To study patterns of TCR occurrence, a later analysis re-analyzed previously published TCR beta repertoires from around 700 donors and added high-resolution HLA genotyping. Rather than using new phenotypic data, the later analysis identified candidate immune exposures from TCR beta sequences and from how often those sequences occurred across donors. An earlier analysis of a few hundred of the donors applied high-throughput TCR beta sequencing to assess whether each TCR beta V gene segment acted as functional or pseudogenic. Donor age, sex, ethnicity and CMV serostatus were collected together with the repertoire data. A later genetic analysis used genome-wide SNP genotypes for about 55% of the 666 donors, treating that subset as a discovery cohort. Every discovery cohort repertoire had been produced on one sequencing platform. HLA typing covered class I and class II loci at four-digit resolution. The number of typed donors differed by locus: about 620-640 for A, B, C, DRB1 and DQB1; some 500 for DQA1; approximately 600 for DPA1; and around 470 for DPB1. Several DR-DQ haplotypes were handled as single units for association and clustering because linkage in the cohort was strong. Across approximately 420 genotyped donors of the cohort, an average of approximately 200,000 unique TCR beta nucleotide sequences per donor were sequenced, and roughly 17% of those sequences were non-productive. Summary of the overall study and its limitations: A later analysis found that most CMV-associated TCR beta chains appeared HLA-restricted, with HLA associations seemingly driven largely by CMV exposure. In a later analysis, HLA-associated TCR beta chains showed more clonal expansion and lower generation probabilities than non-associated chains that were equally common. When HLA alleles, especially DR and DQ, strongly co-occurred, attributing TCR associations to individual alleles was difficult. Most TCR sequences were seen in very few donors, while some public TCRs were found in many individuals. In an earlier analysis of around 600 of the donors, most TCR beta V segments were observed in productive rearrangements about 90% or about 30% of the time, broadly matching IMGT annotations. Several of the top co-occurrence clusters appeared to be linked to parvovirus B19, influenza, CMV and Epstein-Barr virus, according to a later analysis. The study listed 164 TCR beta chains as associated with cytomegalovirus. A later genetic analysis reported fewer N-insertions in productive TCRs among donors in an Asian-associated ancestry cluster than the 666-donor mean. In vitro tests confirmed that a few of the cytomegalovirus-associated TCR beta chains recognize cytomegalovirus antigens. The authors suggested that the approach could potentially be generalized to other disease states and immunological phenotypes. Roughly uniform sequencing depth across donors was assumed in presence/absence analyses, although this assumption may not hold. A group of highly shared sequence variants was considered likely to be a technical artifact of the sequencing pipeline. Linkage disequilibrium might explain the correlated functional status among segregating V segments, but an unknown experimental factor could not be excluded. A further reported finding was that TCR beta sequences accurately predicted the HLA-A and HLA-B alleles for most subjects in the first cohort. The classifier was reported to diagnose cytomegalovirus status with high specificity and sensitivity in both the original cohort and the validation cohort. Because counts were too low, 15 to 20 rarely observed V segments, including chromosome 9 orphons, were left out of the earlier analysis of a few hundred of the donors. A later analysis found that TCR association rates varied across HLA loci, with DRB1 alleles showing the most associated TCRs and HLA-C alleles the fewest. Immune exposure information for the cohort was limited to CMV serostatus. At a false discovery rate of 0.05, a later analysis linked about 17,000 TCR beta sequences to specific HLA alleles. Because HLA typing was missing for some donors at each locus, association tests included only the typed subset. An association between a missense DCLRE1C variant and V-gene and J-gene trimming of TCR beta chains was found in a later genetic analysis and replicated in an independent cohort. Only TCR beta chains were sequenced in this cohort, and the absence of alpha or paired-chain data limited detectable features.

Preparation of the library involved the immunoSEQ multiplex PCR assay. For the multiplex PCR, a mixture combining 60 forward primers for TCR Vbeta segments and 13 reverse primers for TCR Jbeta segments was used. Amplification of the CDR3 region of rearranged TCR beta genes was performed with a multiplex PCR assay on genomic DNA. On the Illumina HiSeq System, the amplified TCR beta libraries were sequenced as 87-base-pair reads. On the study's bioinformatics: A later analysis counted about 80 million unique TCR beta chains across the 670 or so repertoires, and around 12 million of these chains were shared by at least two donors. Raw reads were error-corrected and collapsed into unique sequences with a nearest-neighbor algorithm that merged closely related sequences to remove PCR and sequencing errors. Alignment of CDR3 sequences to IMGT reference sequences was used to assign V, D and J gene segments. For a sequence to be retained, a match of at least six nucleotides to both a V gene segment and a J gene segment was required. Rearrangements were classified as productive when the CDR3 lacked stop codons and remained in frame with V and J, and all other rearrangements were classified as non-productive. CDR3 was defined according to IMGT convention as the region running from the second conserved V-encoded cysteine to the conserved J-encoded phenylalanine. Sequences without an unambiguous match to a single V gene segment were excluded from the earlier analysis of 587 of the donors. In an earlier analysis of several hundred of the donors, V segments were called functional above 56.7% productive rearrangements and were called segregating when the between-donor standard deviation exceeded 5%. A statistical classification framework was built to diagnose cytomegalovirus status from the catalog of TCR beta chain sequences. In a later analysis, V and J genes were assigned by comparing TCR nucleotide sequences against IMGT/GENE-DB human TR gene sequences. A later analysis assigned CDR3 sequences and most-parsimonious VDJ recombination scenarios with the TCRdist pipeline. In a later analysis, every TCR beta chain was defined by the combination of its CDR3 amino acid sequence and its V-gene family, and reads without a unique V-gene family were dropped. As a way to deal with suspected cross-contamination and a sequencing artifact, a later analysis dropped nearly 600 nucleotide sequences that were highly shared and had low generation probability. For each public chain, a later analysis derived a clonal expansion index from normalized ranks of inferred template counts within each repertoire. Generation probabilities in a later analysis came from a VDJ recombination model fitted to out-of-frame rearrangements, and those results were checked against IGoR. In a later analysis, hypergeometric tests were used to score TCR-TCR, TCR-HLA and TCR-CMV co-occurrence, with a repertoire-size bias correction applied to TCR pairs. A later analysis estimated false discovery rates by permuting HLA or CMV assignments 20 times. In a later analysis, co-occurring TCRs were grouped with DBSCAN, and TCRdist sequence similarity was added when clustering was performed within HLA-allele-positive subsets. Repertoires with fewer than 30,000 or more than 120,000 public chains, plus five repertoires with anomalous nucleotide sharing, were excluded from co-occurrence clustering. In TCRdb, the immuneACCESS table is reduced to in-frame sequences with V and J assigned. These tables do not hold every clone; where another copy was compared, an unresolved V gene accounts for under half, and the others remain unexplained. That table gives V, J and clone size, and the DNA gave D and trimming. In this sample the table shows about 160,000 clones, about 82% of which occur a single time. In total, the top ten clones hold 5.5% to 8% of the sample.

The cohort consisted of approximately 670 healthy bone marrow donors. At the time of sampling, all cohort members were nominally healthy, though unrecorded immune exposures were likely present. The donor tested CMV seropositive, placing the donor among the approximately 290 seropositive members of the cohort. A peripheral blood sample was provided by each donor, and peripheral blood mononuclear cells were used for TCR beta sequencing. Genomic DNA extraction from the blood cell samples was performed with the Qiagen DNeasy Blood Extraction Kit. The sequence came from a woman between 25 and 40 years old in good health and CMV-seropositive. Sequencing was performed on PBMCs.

The nucleotide sequence reads as follows: TGTGCCAGCCGGACAGGGCCCGCCTACGAGCAGTACTTC. It specifies CASRTGPAYEQYF. The chain is made from TRBV28 and TRBJ2-7; 8 bases in the junction line up with TRBD1. Reading from cysteine to phenylalanine, the CDR3 counts 13 amino acids. Of the read, only the CDR3 DNA is kept; its 39 bases are in frame from base 1. The germline V and J ends show losses of 8 bases and 2 bases respectively, and no gene match explains 5 bases of the junction. The CDR1 and CDR2 encoded by the germline V gene are MDHEN and SYDVKM.